The sequence of this T cell receptor (beta chain) was determined in a study of blood T cell repertoires in COVID-19. Turning to the study itself: COVID-19 samples, acute and convalescent, were from the United States, Italy and Spain. Sources were T cells, B-cell-depleted T cells, or PBMCs; the material itself was cDNA or gDNA.

Patients of the Seattle cohort, enrolled during active infection, were followed longitudinally. Original analysis: Researchers report that nucleated cell counts were estimated from reference gene primer amplification. Sequencing was performed with immunoSEQ multiplex PCR; in TCRdb, only in-frame clones are kept and a portion is missing. V, J and clone size reflect that table, while D and trimming were determined from the DNA. The sample has about 420,000 clones, roughly 90% seen once. CDR1 and CDR2 (germline): SGHRS, YFSETQ. This CDR3 is 13 amino acids long. V shed 0 bases and J shed 5 bases, with 6 bases lying between them.

The V call is TRBV5-1, the J call TRBJ1-5; D uncertain. This clonotype originated in a man aged 18-30 years with COVID-19, enrolled during active disease. Specimen: peripheral blood. The chain's CDR3 is CASSLVPDQPQHF. The CDR3 region has the DNA TGCGCCAGCAGCTTGGTTCCAGATCAGCCCCAGCATTTT.